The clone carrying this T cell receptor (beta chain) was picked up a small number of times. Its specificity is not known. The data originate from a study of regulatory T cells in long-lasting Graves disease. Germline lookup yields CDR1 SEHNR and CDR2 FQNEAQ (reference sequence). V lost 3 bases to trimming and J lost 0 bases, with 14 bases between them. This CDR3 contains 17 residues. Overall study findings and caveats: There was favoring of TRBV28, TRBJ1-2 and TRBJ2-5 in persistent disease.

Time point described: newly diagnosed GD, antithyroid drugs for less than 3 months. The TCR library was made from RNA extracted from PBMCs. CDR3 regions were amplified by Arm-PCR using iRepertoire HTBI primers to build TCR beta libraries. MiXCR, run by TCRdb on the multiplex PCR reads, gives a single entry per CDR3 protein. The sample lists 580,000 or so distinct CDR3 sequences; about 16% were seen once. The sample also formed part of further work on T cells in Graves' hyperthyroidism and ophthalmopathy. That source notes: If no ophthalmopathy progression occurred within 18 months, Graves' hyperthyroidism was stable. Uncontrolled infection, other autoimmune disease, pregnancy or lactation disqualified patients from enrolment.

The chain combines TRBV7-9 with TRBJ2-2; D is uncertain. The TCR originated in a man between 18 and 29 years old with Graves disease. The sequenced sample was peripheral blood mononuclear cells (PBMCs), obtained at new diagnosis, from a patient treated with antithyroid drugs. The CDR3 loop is CASSFGLPRANTGELFF. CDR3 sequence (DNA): TGTGCCAGCAGCTTTGGCCTACCACGGGCGAACACCGGGGAGCTGTTTTTT.